The source of this T cell receptor beta chain is a study of follicular helper T cells after annual influenza vaccination. Study as a whole: Sampling occurred days 0, 7 and 28 after each influenza vaccination.

CDR1 and CDR2 (germline): MDHEN, SYDVKM. The CDR3 totals 11 residues. Trimming shortened V by 6 bases and J by 2 bases, and 4 bases separated the two germline ends. Time point in this sample: 2014-2015 season, pre-vaccination. Using immunoSEQ multiplex PCR, the repertoire was profiled, and TCRdb retains in-frame clones only, with some absent. The sample has about 14,000 clones, 70% to 90% seen once. This receptor was obtained from an adult who received the influenza vaccine. The starting material was CXCR5- memory CD4+ T cells sorted from blood, obtained on the day of influenza vaccination. This rearrangement joins TRBV28 to TRBJ1-2; the D is unclear. The CDR3 sequence is CASSQNYGYTF. The CDR3 bases are TGTGCCAGCAGCCAAAACTATGGCTACACCTTC.